This section outlines one TCR beta chain sequence together with its context. Its antigen is not identified. A read error may account for a junction end that differs from germline. Three rounds of nested PCR, following a modified ARM-PCR protocol, produced the TCRbeta library. MiXCR, applied by TCRdb to the multiplex PCR reads, yields one record per CDR3 protein. Of more than 75,000 distinct CDR3 sequences listed, 55% to 70% are singletons. The source of the sample is a study of tumor and adjacent non-tumor tissue in lung cancer. The template was RNA from unsorted bulk tissue. General study results and limits: Patients with more diverse tumor TCRs had worse survival. Significantly higher TCR diversity was found in tumor than normal lung.

Germline loops: CDR1 MNHEY, CDR2 SVGAGI. The CDR3 loop spans 12 amino acids. Sequenced: lung tumor tissue. The gene calls are TRBV6-5 and TRBJ2-7, with D unresolved. The receptor comes from a woman in her seventies with non-small cell lung cancer. The CDR3 region is CVSSYSWREQYF. The DNA for the CDR3 is TGTGTCAGCAGTTACTCGTGGCGCGAGCAGTACTTC.